This entry concerns a single TCR beta chain. These data originate in a study of blood T cell repertoires in COVID-19. Background on the study: The study drew acute and convalescent COVID-19 samples from the United States, Italy and Spain. T cells, B-cell-depleted T cells, or PBMCs supplied cDNA or gDNA.

Authors' analysis steps: Quantification of nucleated cells was approximated via reference gene primer amplification. Measured with immunoSEQ multiplex PCR; TCRdb has only the in-frame clones, and not every one. That table supplies the V and J calls and clone size; D and trimming were determined from the DNA. The sample lists 95,000 to 150,000 clones, about 83% occurring once. J lost 5 bases, V lost 6 bases, and 4 bases had no gene match. The CDR3 has 14 residues. Germline CDR1 is MDHEN and CDR2 is SYDVKM. Cohort 3 donors counted as recovered after two negative PCRs, clearance, or resolved symptoms. The clonotype was recovered from a woman between 25 and 40 years old who had recovered from COVID-19. The chain uses TRBV28 and TRBJ2-5; 12 bases agree with TRBD2. The specimen sequenced was PBMCs or T cells enriched from blood (not recorded which). CDR3 sequence: CASSPSGRGETQYF. The DNA of the CDR3 is TGTGCCAGCAGCCCTAGCGGGAGGGGGGAGACCCAGTACTTC.